Included here is one T cell receptor (beta chain) sequence, with context. TCRdb keeps only in-frame clones here, not all; method: immunoSEQ multiplex PCR. The sample includes fewer than 500,000 clones, over 75% seen only once; the top ten take over 0.9%. The data were taken from a study of blood T cell repertoires in COVID-19. Study overall: Researchers got acute and convalescent COVID-19 samples from the United States, Italy and Spain. T cells, B-cell-depleted T cells, or PBMCs provided the cDNA or gDNA that served as material.

The CDR3 covers 14 residues. Germline CDR1 and CDR2: SGHNT and YENEEA. Trimming left V 0 bases short and J 1 base short, with 4 bases between. The sequencing sample was made of PBMCs or T cells enriched from blood (not recorded which). The chain recombines TRBV11-3 with TRBJ2-1; D gene ambiguous. The TCR was taken from a woman aged 25-40 years with acute COVID-19. The CDR3 loop is CASSLDPSYNEQFF. The CDR3 DNA follows: TGTGCCAGCAGCTTAGATCCGTCCTACAATGAGCAGTTCTTC.